What follows are 20 T cell receptor beta chains derived from one specimen sequenced in a study of T cells after yellow fever vaccination. TCRdb re-called the 5' RACE reads with MiXCR, one entry per CDR3 protein. The sample carries about 140,000 distinct CDR3 sequences, approximately 6.6% recorded once. This sample comprised CD4+ T cells sorted from PBMCs, obtained 10 days after the yellow fever booster vaccination. The receptor source for this set is a man younger than 45 who received the YFV17D yellow fever vaccine.

This clonotype was picked up many times. The rearrangement joins TRBV30 to TRBJ2-1; either TRBD1 or TRBD2 may fit D (7 bases each). V was trimmed by 5 bases and J by 6 bases, leaving 20 bases between them. Looked up from germline, CDR1 is GTSNPN and CDR2 is SVGIG (reference sequence). This CDR3 is built from 15 residues. CDR3 sequence: CAWAPTGRGGNEQFF. CDR3 nucleotides: TGTGCCTGGGCCCCGACAGGGAGGGGGGGCAATGAGCAGTTCTTC.

This clonotype turned up a few times. The chain couples TRBV5-4 to TRBJ2-5, with 7 bases identical to TRBD2. Germline V lookup: CDR1 SGHNT, CDR2 YYREEE (reference sequence). Germline trimming cut 4 bases from V and 5 bases from J; bases unmatched to any gene: 8. This CDR3 has 14 amino acids. CDR3 amino acids: CASSARTSTETQYF. The CDR3, as DNA: TGTGCCAGCAGCGCGCGGACTAGTACGGAGACCCAGTACTTC.

This clonotype has at least ten counts. This chain connects TRBV5-1 to TRBJ2-7; D is ambiguous. The CDR3 totals 13 residues. Germline V gene data show CDR1 as SGHRS and CDR2 as YFSETQ. V was shortened by 0 bases and J by 5 bases, with 9 bases between the two germline ends. The CDR3 reads CASSLALGNEQYF. The CDR3, as DNA: TGCGCCAGCAGCTTGGCCTTGGGCAACGAGCAGTACTTC.

This clonotype was recorded many times. The chain carries TRBV7-6 and TRBJ2-7, with D perhaps given as TRBD1 or TRBD2 (6 bases each). Per the germline V gene, CDR1 is SGHVS and CDR2 is FNYEAQ. Between the trimmed V and J ends, which lost 4 bases and 7 bases, there was a span of 17 bases. The CDR3 has 14 residues. The CDR3 DNA is TGTGCCAGCAGCTCCAGACCGGGGGCGGATGAGCAGTACTTC. It specifies CASSSRPGADEQYF.

This clonotype was seen only a few times. This chain uses TRBV25-1 with TRBJ2-1; D gene uncertain. This CDR3 has 13 amino acids. Germline loops: CDR1 MGHDK, CDR2 SYGVNS. V gave up 3 bases and J gave up 7 bases, with 10 bases separating them. The CDR3 reads CASSDIGGNEQFF. CDR3 DNA: TGTGCCAGCAGTGATATAGGTGGTAATGAGCAGTTCTTC.

This clonotype has ten or more counts. The chain combines TRBV9 with TRBJ2-7; the D gene is possibly TRBD2 (6 bases). Germline V gene data show CDR1 as SGDLS and CDR2 as YYNGEE. With 2 bases removed from V and 5 bases from J, the gap between germline ends came to 17 bases. The CDR3 consists of 15 residues. The CDR3 DNA reads as TGTGCCAGCAGCGTGGGAACGGGAGCCCCCCACGAGCAGTACTTC. As protein: CASSVGTGAPHEQYF.

This clonotype was observed a few times. V is TRBV20-1 and J is TRBJ2-6; no clear D. Germline-derived CDR1 and CDR2 are DFQATT and SNEGSKA (reference sequence). This CDR3 is built from 16 residues. V was pared by 6 bases and J by 0 bases, with 15 bases between. The CDR3 region has the DNA TGCAGTGCACCTACTACTGGTTTCTCTGGGGCCAACGTCCTGACTTTC. This gives the protein CSAPTTGFSGANVLTF.

The table lists this clonotype with many counts. The chain combines TRBV24-1 with TRBJ2-5; D is perhaps TRBD1 or TRBD2 (5 bases each). CDR3 length equals 14 residues. V lost 4 bases and J 4 bases, leaving 12 bases between the germline ends. The V gene's germline CDR1 is KGHDR and CDR2 SFDVKD. The CDR3 region is CATSESGRGETQYF. The CDR3 nucleotides read TGTGCCACCAGTGAATCGGGACGAGGAGAGACCCAGTACTTC.

Ten or more counts support this clonotype. The J gene is TRBJ2-7, the V gene TRBV20-1; 7 positions agree with TRBD1. CDR1 and CDR2 (germline): DFQATT, SNEGSKA (reference sequence). Trimming cost V 6 bases and J 8 bases; bases outside gene matches: 10. The CDR3 has 12 residues. In nucleotides, the CDR3 is TGCAGTGCCGCCAACAGGGGCATGAAGCAGTACTTC. It specifies CSAANRGMKQYF.

This clonotype was seen repeatedly, ten times or more. The rearrangement links TRBV5-5 to TRBJ2-3; the D is unclear. The V end lost 4 bases, the J end lost 2 bases, and 14 bases lay between the germline ends. The length of the CDR3 is 15 residues. Germline CDR1 is SGHKS and CDR2 is YYEKEE (reference sequence). The CDR3 protein is CASSSGTTVTDTQYF. The CDR3 nucleotides read TGTGCCAGCAGCAGTGGTACGACCGTCACAGATACGCAGTATTTT.

This clonotype appeared many times. The chain links TRBV11-2 to TRBJ2-7; D not resolved. Trimming pared 0 bases from V and 2 bases from J, leaving 5 bases between. Germline V gene data show CDR1 as SGHAT and CDR2 as FQNNGV. There are 13 residues in the CDR3. As DNA, the CDR3 is TGTGCCAGCAGCTTAGAGATGGCCTACGAGCAGTACTTC. It codes for CASSLEMAYEQYF. The whole variable domain, filled in from reference TRBV11-2 and TRBJ2-7, reads EAGVAQSPRYKIIEKRQSVAFWCNPISGHATLYWYQQILGQGPKLLIQFQNNGVVDDSQLPKDRFSAERLKGVDSTLKIQPAKLEDSAVYLCASSLEMAYEQYFGPGTRLTVT.

In this sample, this clonotype turned up many times. V usage is TRBV18 and J usage is TRBJ2-3, with D unclear. The CDR3 is 15 amino acids. From germline, CDR1 is KGHSH and CDR2 LQKENI. Trimming stripped 3 bases from V and 2 bases from J, with 12 bases between. This chain's CDR3 is CASSPGQASTDTQYF. The CDR3 DNA reads TGTGCCAGCTCACCGGGTCAAGCCTCCACAGATACGCAGTATTTT.

The sample holds many counts of this clonotype. The V call is TRBV20-1, the J call TRBJ1-5; 11 bases are a match to TRBD1. The CDR3 runs to 17 residues. Germline V gene lookup returns CDR1 DFQATT and CDR2 SNEGSKA (reference sequence). Unmatched junction bases numbered 7, after V lost 3 bases and J lost 0 bases. In DNA, the CDR3 is TGCAGTGCTAGTAGGGACAGGGGGTCCTATAGCAATCAGCCCCAGCATTTT. This encodes CSASRDRGSYSNQPQHF.

This clonotype turned up a few times. The chain is built from TRBV23-1 and TRBJ2-1; D is perhaps TRBD2 (5 bases). TRBV23-1 is treated as an ORF (open reading frame) with a function not yet certain. With 4 bases removed from V and 8 bases from J, the gap between germline ends came to 24 bases. The CDR3 runs 17 residues. Written as DNA, the CDR3 is TGCGCCAGCAGTCCCAGAGGTTATAGGACTCCGCTCCATGAGCAGTTCTTC. Translated, it gives CASSPRGYRTPLHEQFF.

This clonotype was seen repeatedly, ten times or more. V gene TRBV21-1 combines with J gene TRBJ2-7; TRBD2, the D gene given by the table, was not confirmed from the DNA. TRBV21-1 is tagged as a pseudogene. The CDR3 has 15 amino acids. This CDR3 reads CASSKDTGGLYEQYF. CDR3 DNA: TGTGCCAGCAGCAAAGACACGGGAGGGCTTTACGAGCAGTACTTC.

This clonotype was counted ten times or more. The V gene is TRBV5-6, the J gene TRBJ1-6, with D perhaps TRBD1 (5 bases). The CDR3 contains 16 residues. Trimming took 4 bases from V and 5 from J, leaving 16 bases between them. Germline CDR1 SGHDT, CDR2 YYEEEE. In DNA, the CDR3 is TGTGCCAGCAGCCGAAGGACAACAGCAGATAATTCACCCCTCCACTTT. Protein sequence: CASSRRTTADNSPLHF.

This clonotype was found many times. V gene TRBV28 combines with J gene TRBJ1-1; the D is unclear. The CDR3 length is 12 residues. Trimming stripped 6 bases from V and 7 bases from J, with 12 bases between. The germline gives CDR1 MDHEN, CDR2 SYDVKM. The CDR3 DNA follows: TGTGCCAGCAGGGTTTCTCTTAATGAAGCTTTCTTT. It yields the protein CASRVSLNEAFF. Together with reference TRBV28 and TRBJ1-1, the CDR3 gives the full variable domain: DVKVTQSSRYLVKRTGEKVFLECVQDMDHENMFWYRQDPGLGLRLIYFSYDVKMKEKGDIPEGYSVSREKKERFSLILESASTNQTSMYLCASRVSLNEAFFGQGTRLTVV.

This clonotype was counted ten times or more. The chain couples TRBV20-1 to TRBJ2-7, with D tentatively TRBD2 (6 bases). CDR1 is DFQATT, CDR2 SNEGSKA, per germline (reference sequence). This CDR3 is 12 amino acids long. V was pared by 0 bases and J by 7 bases, with 10 bases between. The CDR3 region has the DNA TGCAGTGCTAGAGATGTAGCGGTTGAGCAGTACTTC. This codes for CSARDVAVEQYF.

Points on this clonotype: This sequence may be a read error, since a much larger clone differs from it by one base. The V gene is TRBV5-6, the J gene TRBJ2-3; TRBD2 matches at 7 bases. The CDR3 spans 15 residues. Germline-derived CDR1 and CDR2 are SGHDT and YYEEEE. The CDR3: CASSLGLAATDSQYF. The DNA for the CDR3 is TGTGCCAGCAGCTTGGGACTAGCTGCCACAGATTCGCAGTATTTT.

The chain combines TRBV6-2 or TRBV6-3 with TRBJ2-1; D is possibly TRBD2 (6 bases). Germline values: CDR1 MNHEY, CDR2 SVGEGT. The CDR3 length is 14 residues. Trimming took 5 bases from V and 7 from J, leaving 15 bases between them. CDR3 loop: CASSRTGSDNEQFF. The CDR3 DNA is TGTGCCAGCAGTAGGACCGGGAGTGATAATGAGCAGTTCTTC.